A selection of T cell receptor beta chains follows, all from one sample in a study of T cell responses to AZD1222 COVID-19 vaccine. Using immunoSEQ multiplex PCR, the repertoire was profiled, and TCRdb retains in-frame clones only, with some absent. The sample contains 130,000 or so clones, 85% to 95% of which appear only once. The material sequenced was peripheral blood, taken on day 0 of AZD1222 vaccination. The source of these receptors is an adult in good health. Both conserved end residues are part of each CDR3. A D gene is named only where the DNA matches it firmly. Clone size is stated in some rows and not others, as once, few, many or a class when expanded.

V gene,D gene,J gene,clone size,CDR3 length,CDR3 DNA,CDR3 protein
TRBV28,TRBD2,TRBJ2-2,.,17,TGTGCCACCAAACACGGGACTATCTTTTCGGGGATCGGGGAGCTGTTTTTT,CATKHGTIFSGIGELFF
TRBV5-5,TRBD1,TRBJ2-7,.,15,TGTGCCAGCAGCTTGGCCGGGACAGGGGCGAACGAGCAGTACTTC,CASSLAGTGANEQYF
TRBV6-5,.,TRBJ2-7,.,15,TGTGCCAGCAGCCTTTATGGGGGGATCTCCTACGAGCAGTACTTC,CASSLYGGISYEQYF
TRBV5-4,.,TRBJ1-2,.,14,TGTGCCAGCAGCTTGTGGGTCCAGAGGAGCGGCTACACCTTC,CASSLWVQRSGYTF
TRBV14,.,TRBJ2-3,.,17,TGTGCCAGCAGCCAAGATCGTGGGGGGATCTCCACAGATACGCAGTATTTT,CASSQDRGGISTDTQYF
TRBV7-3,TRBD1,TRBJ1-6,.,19,TGTGCCAGCAGCTCCACCCCCCCCGGACAGGGGGTAAGGAATTCACCCCTCCACTTT,CASSSTPPGQGVRNSPLHF
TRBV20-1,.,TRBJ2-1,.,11,TGCAGTGCTAGTCAGGCGGGTGAGCAGTTCTTC,CSASQAGEQFF
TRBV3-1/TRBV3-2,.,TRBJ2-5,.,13,TGTGCCAGCAGCCACAGGGGGGAAGAGACCCAGTACTTC,CASSHRGEETQYF
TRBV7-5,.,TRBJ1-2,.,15,TGTGTCAGAAGCTTAGGGAGTCTGGGTGACTATGGCTACACCTTC,CVRSLGSLGDYGYTF
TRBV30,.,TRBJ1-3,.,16,TGTGCCTGGAGTGTACAGGGAGGGCTGGCTGGAAACACCATATATTTT,CAWSVQGGLAGNTIYF
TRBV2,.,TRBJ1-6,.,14,TGTGCCAGCAGTGAAGCTAGACTTAATTCACCCCTCCACTTT,CASSEARLNSPLHF
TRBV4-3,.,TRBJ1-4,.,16,TGCGCCAGCAGCCAAGATAGGGCGCAGCCTAATGAAAAACTGTTTTTT,CASSQDRAQPNEKLFF
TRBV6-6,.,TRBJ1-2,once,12,TGTGCCAGCACCCAGCGGGGGGCCGGCTACACCTTC,CASTQRGAGYTF
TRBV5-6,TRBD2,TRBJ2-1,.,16,TGTGCCAGCAGCTTGGTTCCGGGACTAGCGGGGTATGAGCAGTTCTTC,CASSLVPGLAGYEQFF
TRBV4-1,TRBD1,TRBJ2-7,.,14,TGCGCCAGCAGCCAGGGACAGGGGGACTACGAGCAGTACTTC,CASSQGQGDYEQYF
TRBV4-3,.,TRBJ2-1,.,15,TGCGCCAGCAGCCAAGATTGGACAGCCAACAATGAGCAGTTCTTC,CASSQDWTANNEQFF
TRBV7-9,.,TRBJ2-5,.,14,TGTGCCAGCAGCTTTGGGAGCTACCAAGAGACCCAGTACTTC,CASSFGSYQETQYF
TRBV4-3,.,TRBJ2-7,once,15,TGCGCCAGCAGCTCTAACCTAGGGGTTGTCAACGAGCAGTACTTC,CASSSNLGVVNEQYF
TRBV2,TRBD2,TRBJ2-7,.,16,TGTGCCAGCAACCCCTCCGGGACTAGCGGTTACTACGAGCAGTACTTC,CASNPSGTSGYYEQYF
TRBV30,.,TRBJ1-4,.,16,TGTGCCTGGAGGGGCACAATCGGGACGCTAATGGAAAAACTGTTTTTT,CAWRGTIGTLMEKLFF
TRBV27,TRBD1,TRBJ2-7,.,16,TGTGCCAGCAGAGGTCCTACCGGGACAGGGGCCTGGGAGCAGTACTTC,CASRGPTGTGAWEQYF
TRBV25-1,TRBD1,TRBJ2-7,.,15,TGTGCCAGCAGCCCCGGGACAGGGCTCCTCTACGAGCAGTACTTC,CASSPGTGLLYEQYF
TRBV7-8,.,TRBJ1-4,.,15,TGTGCCAGCAGCCCCGGGACTGCAACTAATGAAAAACTGTTTTTT,CASSPGTATNEKLFF
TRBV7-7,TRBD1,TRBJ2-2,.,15,TGTGCCAGCAGCTTCGGGACAGGATCCACCGGGGAGCTGTTTTTT,CASSFGTGSTGELFF
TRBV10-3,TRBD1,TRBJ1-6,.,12,TGTGCCATACAGGGGCTCGGCTCACCCCTCCACTTT,CAIQGLGSPLHF
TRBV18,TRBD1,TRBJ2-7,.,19,TGTGCCAGCTCACCGCTCACACCCCCGACAGGGCCCTCCAGTGGAGAGCAGTACTTC,CASSPLTPPTGPSSGEQYF
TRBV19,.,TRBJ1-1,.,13,TGTGCCAGTAGCTTGACTAACGAAGTGGAAGCTTTCTTT,CASSLTNEVEAFF
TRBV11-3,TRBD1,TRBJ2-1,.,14,TGTGCCAGCAGCCGGGACAGGGTTAACGATGAGCAGTTCTTC,CASSRDRVNDEQFF
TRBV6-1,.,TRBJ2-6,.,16,TGTGCCAGCAGCGAAGGTTCCAGGGCTGGGGCCAACGTCCTGACTTTC,CASSEGSRAGANVLTF
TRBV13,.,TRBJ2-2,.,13,TGTGCCAGCAGCTTAGGTTCCACCGGGGAGCTGTTTTTT,CASSLGSTGELFF
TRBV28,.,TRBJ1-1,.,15,TGTGCCAGCAGTTTTCCCGGGATTATGAACACTGAAGCTTTCTTT,CASSFPGIMNTEAFF
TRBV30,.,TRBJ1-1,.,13,TGTGCCTGGAGGTGGAGGGGAGACACTGAAGCTTTCTTT,CAWRWRGDTEAFF
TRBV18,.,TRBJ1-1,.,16,TGTGCCAGCTCACCCCTGCCCACGACAGGGAACACTGAAGCTTTCTTT,CASSPLPTTGNTEAFF
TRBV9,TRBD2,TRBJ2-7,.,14,TGTGCCAGCAGTCGACTAGCGGGAAACTACGAGCAGTACTTC,CASSRLAGNYEQYF
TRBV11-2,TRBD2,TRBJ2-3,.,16,TGTGCCAGCATGGAATACCCTAGCGGGGGGACAGATACGCAGTATTTT,CASMEYPSGGTDTQYF
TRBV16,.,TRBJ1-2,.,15,TGTGCCAGCAGCCAAGGTGGTCCGGTATCCGATGACTACACCTTC,CASSQGGPVSDDYTF
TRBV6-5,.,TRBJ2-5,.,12,TGTGCCAGCAGCCAACCCAGGACCGTCCAGTACTTC,CASSQPRTVQYF
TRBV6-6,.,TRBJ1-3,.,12,TGTGCCAGCAGGGGGGACGGAAACACCATATATTTT,CASRGDGNTIYF
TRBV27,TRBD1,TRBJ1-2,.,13,TGTGCCAGCAGTCGCAGGGGGGACTATGGCTACACCTTC,CASSRRGDYGYTF
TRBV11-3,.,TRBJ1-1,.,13,TGTGCCAGCAGCTTCGGCTTCTCGGATGAAGCTTTCTTT,CASSFGFSDEAFF
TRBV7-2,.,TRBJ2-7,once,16,TGTGCCAGCAGCTTAGAAGAGGGCGCGGGAACCTACGAGCAGTACTTC,CASSLEEGAGTYEQYF
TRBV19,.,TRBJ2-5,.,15,TGTGCCAGTAGTCCGACCGGGACGTACCAAGAGACCCAGTACTTC,CASSPTGTYQETQYF
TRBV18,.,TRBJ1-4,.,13,TGTGCCAGCTCACCTGGTACTAATGAAAAACTGTTTTTT,CASSPGTNEKLFF
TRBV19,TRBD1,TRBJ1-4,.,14,TGTGCCAGTAGTTCAGACAGGGGTAGCGAAAAACTGTTTTTT,CASSSDRGSEKLFF
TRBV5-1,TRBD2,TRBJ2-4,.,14,TGCGCCAGCAGCTTAGGGGTAGCGGGCACAAGTCAGTACTTC,CASSLGVAGTSQYF
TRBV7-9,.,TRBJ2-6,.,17,TGTGCCAGCAGCTCCCGAGCCCCGAGCTCTGGGGCCAACGTCCTGACTTTC,CASSSRAPSSGANVLTF
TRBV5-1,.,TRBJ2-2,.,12,TGCGCCAGCAGCTATGGCACCGGGGAGCTGTTTTTT,CASSYGTGELFF
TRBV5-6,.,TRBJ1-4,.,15,TGTGCCAGCAGCTTGCGTAAAGTTGGTGGTGAAAAACTGTTTTTT,CASSLRKVGGEKLFF
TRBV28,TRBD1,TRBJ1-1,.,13,TGTGCCGGCCAGGGGGCGGTGAACACTGAAGCTTTCTTT,CAGQGAVNTEAFF
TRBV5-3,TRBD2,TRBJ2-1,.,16,TGTGCCAGAAGCTTGTTAAAGACTAGCGTGTCCAATGAGCAGTTCTTC,CARSLLKTSVSNEQFF
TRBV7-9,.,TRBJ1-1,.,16,TGTGCCAGCAGACCGGACAGTGGAGGTAGGAACACTGAAGCTTTCTTT,CASRPDSGGRNTEAFF
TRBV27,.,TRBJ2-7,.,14,TGTGCCAGCAGTTTAACCCTCGGGGCGGGCGAGCAGTACTTC,CASSLTLGAGEQYF
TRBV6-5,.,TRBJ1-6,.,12,TGTGCCAGCAGTTACGGGAATTCACCCCTCCACTTT,CASSYGNSPLHF
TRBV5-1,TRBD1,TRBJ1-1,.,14,TGCGCCAGCAGCTTGGACCTGGACAGGGGTGAAGCTTTCTTT,CASSLDLDRGEAFF
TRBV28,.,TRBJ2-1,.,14,TGTGCCAGCAGGCAGGGTCTCTCCTACAATGAGCAGTTCTTC,CASRQGLSYNEQFF
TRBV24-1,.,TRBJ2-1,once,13,TGTGCCACCAGTGATGGGGCTTACAATGAGCAGTTCTTC,CATSDGAYNEQFF
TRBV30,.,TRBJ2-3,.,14,TGTGCCTGGACGAGAACAGGGATCACAGATACGCAGTATTTT,CAWTRTGITDTQYF